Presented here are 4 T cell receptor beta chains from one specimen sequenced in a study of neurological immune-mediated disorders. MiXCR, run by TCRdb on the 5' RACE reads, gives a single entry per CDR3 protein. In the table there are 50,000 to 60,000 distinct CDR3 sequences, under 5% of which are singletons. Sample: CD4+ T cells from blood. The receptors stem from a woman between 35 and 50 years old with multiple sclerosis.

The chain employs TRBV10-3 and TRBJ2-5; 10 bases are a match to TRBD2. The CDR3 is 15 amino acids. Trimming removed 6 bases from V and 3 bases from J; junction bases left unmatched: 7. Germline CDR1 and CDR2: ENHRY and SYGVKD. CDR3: CAIRGFSGGEETQYF. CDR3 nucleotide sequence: TGTGCCATCAGGGGATTCAGCGGGGGGGAAGAGACCCAGTACTTC.

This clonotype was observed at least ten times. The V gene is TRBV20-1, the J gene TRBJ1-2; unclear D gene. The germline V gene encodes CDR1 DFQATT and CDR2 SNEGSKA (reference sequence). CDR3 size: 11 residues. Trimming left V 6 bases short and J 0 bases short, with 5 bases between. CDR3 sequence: CSAYANYGYTF. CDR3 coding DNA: TGCAGTGCGTACGCTAACTATGGCTACACCTTC.

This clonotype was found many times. The CDR3 loop is CASSVLAGDYEQYF. The CDR3 DNA reads as TGCGCCAGCAGCGTATTAGCGGGGGACTACGAGCAGTACTTC. The chain recombines TRBV5-1 with TRBJ2-7; 9 bases line up with TRBD2. V was clipped by 4 bases and J by 3 bases; unmatched bases: 5. CDR3 size: 14 residues. The germline gives CDR1 SGHRS, CDR2 YFSETQ.

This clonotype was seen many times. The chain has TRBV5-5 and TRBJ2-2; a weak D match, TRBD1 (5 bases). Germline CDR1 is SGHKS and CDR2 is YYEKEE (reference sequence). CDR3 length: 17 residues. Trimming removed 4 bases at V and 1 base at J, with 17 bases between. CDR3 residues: CASSPQGATLNTGELFF. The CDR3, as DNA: TGTGCCAGCAGCCCGCAGGGTGCCACCTTGAACACCGGGGAGCTGTTTTTT.